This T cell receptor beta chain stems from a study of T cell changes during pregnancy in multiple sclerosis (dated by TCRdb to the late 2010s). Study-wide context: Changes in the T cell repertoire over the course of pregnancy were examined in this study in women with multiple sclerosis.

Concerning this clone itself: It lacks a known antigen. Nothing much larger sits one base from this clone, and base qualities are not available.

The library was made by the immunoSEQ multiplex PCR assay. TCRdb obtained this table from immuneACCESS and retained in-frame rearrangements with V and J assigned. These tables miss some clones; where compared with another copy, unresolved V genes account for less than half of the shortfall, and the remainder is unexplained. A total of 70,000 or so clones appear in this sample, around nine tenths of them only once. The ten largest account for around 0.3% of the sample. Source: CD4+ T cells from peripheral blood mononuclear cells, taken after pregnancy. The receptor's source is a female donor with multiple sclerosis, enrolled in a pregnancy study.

In nucleotide form, the sequence is TGTGCCACCAGCAGAACCCGGGACAGGGGTCTCTACGAGCAGTACTTC. Translated, it reads CATSRTRDRGLYEQYF. Rearrangement joined TRBV15 to TRBJ2-7, and TRBD1 aligns with 10 junction nucleotides. At the junction V is shortened by 2 bases and J by 3 bases; bases outside the gene matches: 7. Inclusive of the bounding cysteine and phenylalanine, the CDR3 is 16 residues long. The CDR3 DNA has 48 bases and is translated from base 1. The germline V gene encodes CDR1 LNHNV and CDR2 YYDKDF (reference sequence).